The T cell receptor (beta chain) described here comes from a study of neoadjuvant anti-PD-1 for oral cavity cancer. On the study more broadly: Patients mostly received three to four biweekly nivolumab doses at 3 mg/kg before surgery.

Study-wide points: Higher pretreatment Treg/Th17 ratios tracked higher pretreatment blood clonality.

CDR1 KGHSH and CDR2 LQKENI come from the germline V gene. V was pared by 6 bases and J by 5 bases, with 13 bases between. This CDR3 is built from 13 residues. As for time point: after neoadjuvant nivolumab, at surgical resection. These newly diagnosed stage II-IVA oral cavity squamous cell carcinoma patients had no prior systemic or radiation treatment. Assay used: immunoSEQ multiplex PCR; TCRdb lists only in-frame clones, some missing. The sample yields more than 25,000 clones, about 80% seen once. In the case of this clone: Its antigen is not identified.

The chain joins TRBV18 to TRBJ1-2, with D tentatively TRBD1 (6 bases). The TCR sequence derives from a person aged 35-80 years with oral cavity squamous cell carcinoma. Sample: PBMCs, taken after nivolumab (anti-PD-1) treatment. CDR3: CASSQIQGYGYTF. CDR3 nucleotide sequence: TGTGCCAGCTCTCAGATACAGGGTTATGGCTACACCTTC.